The 26 T cell receptor beta chains reported below all come from one sample, sequenced in a study of T-cell memory formation after mild COVID-19. TCRdb re-called the 5' RACE reads through MiXCR, storing one row per CDR3 protein. Among just under 350,000 distinct CDR3 sequences listed, 13% were seen once. The specimen sequenced was PBMCs or a T cell subset sorted from them (not recorded which). These receptor sequences come from a man between 18 and 35 years old who had mild COVID-19 (a few samples of this study predate the infection). Cell type and time point are not known.

The rearrangement uses TRBV18 and TRBJ2-1, with a possible D match to TRBD2 (5 bases). The CDR3 is made up of 14 amino acids. The V gene's germline CDR1 is KGHSH and CDR2 LQKENI. Trimming left V 1 base short and J 2 bases short, with 6 bases between. The CDR3 nucleotides are TGTGCCAGCTCACCACAGGGAGCCTACAATGAGCAGTTCTTC. It encodes CASSPQGAYNEQFF.

This clonotype has just a few counts. This chain links TRBV6-2 or TRBV6-3 with TRBJ2-1; 9 bases match TRBD2. The CDR3 has 17 residues. Germline V lookup: CDR1 MNHEY, CDR2 SVGEGT. J gave up 5 bases and V 4 bases, and 12 bases lay outside the gene matches. The CDR3 region has the DNA TGTGCCAGCAGTTCCTGGCGGGGGGGCGCAGTCGACAATGAGCAGTTCTTC. It specifies CASSSWRGGAVDNEQFF.

The rearrangement joins TRBV7-8 to TRBJ2-7; D ambiguous. This CDR3 is built from 15 residues. The V gene lost 5 bases and the J gene lost 0 bases, with 14 bases spanning the gap. Germline values: CDR1 SGHVS, CDR2 FQNEAQ. CDR3 DNA: TGTGCCAGCAGCCCTACCGGGCTATACTCCTACGAGCAGTACTTC. Its translation: CASSPTGLYSYEQYF.

This clonotype was found many times. The chain carries TRBV4-3 and TRBJ2-1, with D perhaps assigned TRBD1 or TRBD2 (5 bases each). V lost 0 bases, J lost 3 bases, and 15 bases lay in between. This CDR3 has 17 residues. Germline loops: CDR1 LGHNA, CDR2 YSLEER. CDR3 DNA: TGCGCCAGCAGCCAAGACTTCCCGGGACGTAACTACAATGAGCAGTTCTTC. Translated: CASSQDFPGRNYNEQFF.

The chain recombines TRBV6-5 with TRBJ1-2, with TRBD1 as a possible D gene (6 bases). The CDR3 spans 14 residues. Germline loops: CDR1 MNHEY, CDR2 SVGAGI. Trimming took 2 bases from V and 4 from J, leaving 11 bases between them. This CDR3 is CASSYPGAPYGYTF. The CDR3 DNA sequence: TGTGCCAGCAGTTACCCAGGGGCCCCCTATGGCTACACCTTC.

The sample holds a few counts of this clonotype. The V and J genes are TRBV12-3 or TRBV12-4 and TRBJ2-3; D is uncertain. This CDR3 is built from 13 residues. The V gene lost 2 bases and the J gene lost 5 bases, with 8 bases spanning the gap. The CDR3 DNA follows: TGTGCCAGCAGTTTAATCCCCGGAGATACGCAGTATTTT. It translates to CASSLIPGDTQYF.

This clonotype has more than one count but fewer than ten. The chain has TRBV10-3 and TRBJ2-7; 7 positions match TRBD2. The V gene end was trimmed by 6 bases and the J gene end by 3 bases; junction bases not matched to a gene: 5. This CDR3 has 13 amino acids. Germline V gene sequence: CDR1 ENHRY, CDR2 SYGVKD. For the CDR3, the DNA is TGTGCCATCAGACTTGGCGGGGGCTACGAGCAGTACTTC. Translated: CAIRLGGGYEQYF.

The chain carries TRBV6-5 and TRBJ2-5; perhaps D is TRBD1 or TRBD2 (5 bases each). This CDR3 comprises 12 residues. CDR1 MNHEY and CDR2 SVGAGI come from the germline V gene. Trimming took off 4 bases at V and 7 bases at J, with 10 bases between the two ends. The CDR3 nucleotides are TGTGCCAGCAGTTTTCGGGGCTCGACCCAGTACTTC. Amino acid sequence: CASSFRGSTQYF.

In this sample, this clonotype turned up a few times. The chain employs TRBV4-3 and TRBJ1-1; 10 nucleotides align to TRBD1. Unmatched junction bases numbered 8, after V lost 4 bases and J lost 6 bases. Germline V gene data show CDR1 as LGHNA and CDR2 as YSLEER. This CDR3 contains 15 residues. The CDR3 region has the DNA TGCGCCAGCAGCCGTTGGGACAGGGGCCTCTCTGAAGCTTTCTTT. This encodes CASSRWDRGLSEAFF.

This clonotype has a handful of counts. The chain carries TRBV25-1 and TRBJ2-3; D possibly corresponds to TRBD2 (7 bases). This CDR3 is built from 13 residues. CDR1 and CDR2 from the germline V gene are MGHDK and SYGVNS. The V end lost 11 bases, the J end lost 4 bases, and 16 bases lay between the germline ends. CDR3: CAAKGGFADTQYF. The CDR3 nucleotides read TGTGCCGCCAAGGGGGGGTTTGCAGATACGCAGTATTTT. Using reference TRBV25-1 and TRBJ2-3 for the parts outside the CDR3, the full variable domain is EADIYQTPRYLVIGTGKKITLECSQTMGHDKMYWYQQDPGMELHLIHYSYGVNSTEKGDLSSESTVSRIRTEHFPLTLESARPSHTSQYLCAAKGGFADTQYFGPGTRLTVL.

The rearrangement uses TRBV30 and TRBJ2-1, with D tentatively TRBD1 or TRBD2 (5 bases each). The CDR3 length is 13 residues. Germline CDR1 and CDR2: GTSNPN and SVGIG (reference sequence). V lost 2 bases, J lost 4 bases, and 9 bases lay in between. The CDR3 DNA is TGTGCCTGGAGTCCCGGGGCTTACAATGAGCAGTTCTTC. Its translation: CAWSPGAYNEQFF.

The chain uses TRBV6-1 and TRBJ1-2; D gene ambiguous. V lost 0 bases to trimming and J lost 4 bases, with 12 bases between them. The germline gives CDR1 MNHNS, CDR2 SASEGT. The CDR3 covers 15 residues. Here the CDR3 reads CASSEALGRVYGYTF. The CDR3 DNA is TGTGCCAGCAGTGAAGCATTGGGCAGAGTCTATGGCTACACCTTC.

V and J are TRBV5-4 and TRBJ2-7, with 10 bases identical to TRBD1. Germline V gene sequence: CDR1 SGHNT, CDR2 YYREEE (reference sequence). V trimming: 3 bases; J trimming: 4 bases; junction bases outside the gene matches: 1. CDR3 length: 13 residues. The CDR3, as DNA: TGTGCCAGCAGCTGGGACAGGGGTTACGAGCAGTACGTC. It translates to CASSWDRGYEQYV.

V and J are TRBV10-3 and TRBJ1-1; the match to TRBD1 covers 8 bases. The V gene end was trimmed by 3 bases and the J gene end by 3 bases; junction bases not matched to a gene: 0. The CDR3 runs to 13 residues. Germline assignment: CDR1 ENHRY and CDR2 SYGVKD. Written as DNA, the CDR3 is TGTGCCATCAGTGAACAGGGGGACACTGAAGCTTTCTTT. It is translated as CAISEQGDTEAFF.

This clonotype was seen only once. The rearrangement links TRBV29-1 to TRBJ1-5; 8 bases agree with TRBD1. This CDR3 spans 14 amino acids. Germline V gene data show CDR1 as SQVTM and CDR2 as ANQGSEA. The ends lost 6 bases at V and 6 bases at J; junction bases unmatched: 10. CDR3 nucleotides: TGCAGCGTACAGACCACAGGGGGGTCTCAGCCCCAGCATTTT. Translation gives CSVQTTGGSQPQHF.

The chain has TRBV7-2 and TRBJ2-6; 11 nucleotides align to TRBD1. Per germline, CDR1 SGHTA and CDR2 FQGNSA. The junction had 3 bases not matched to a gene; V was cut back by 4 bases and J by 1 base. The CDR3 totals 17 residues. DNA for the CDR3: TGTGCCAGCAGCTATGGACAGGGGGCTTCTGGGGCCAACGTCCTGACTTTC. Translation: CASSYGQGASGANVLTF. The full variable domain, rest sourced from reference TRBV7-2 and TRBJ2-6, is GAGVSQSPSNKVTEKGKDVELRCDPISGHTALYWYRQSLGQGLEFLIYFQGNSAPDKSGLPSDRFSAERTGGSVSTLTIQRTQQEDSAVYLCASSYGQGASGANVLTFGAGSRLTVL.

V gene TRBV9 combines with J gene TRBJ2-1; possible D gene TRBD2, 7 bases. Trimming shortened V by 7 bases and J by 10 bases, and 15 bases separated the two germline ends. Germline-derived CDR1 and CDR2 are SGDLS and YYNGEE. The CDR3 is 12 amino acids. CDR3 residues: CASAGAGREQFF. In nucleotides, the CDR3 is TGTGCCAGCGCGGGGGCTGGACGGGAGCAGTTCTTC.

This clonotype was picked up a small number of times. This chain links TRBV27 with TRBJ2-3, with D perhaps matching TRBD1 (6 bases). Germline CDR1 reads MNHEY; CDR2 reads SMNVEV (reference sequence). V was pared by 6 bases and J by 1 base, with 14 bases between. CDR3 length: 15 residues. DNA for the CDR3: TGTGCCAGCAGCTCAGGGGTCGATGGCACAGATACGCAGTATTTT. Translation gives CASSSGVDGTDTQYF.

This clonotype has only a few counts. V is TRBV20-1 and J is TRBJ1-2; no definite D call. V was clipped by 3 bases and J by 9 bases, with 11 bases between them. The CDR3 runs 11 residues. Germline lookup yields CDR1 DFQATT and CDR2 SNEGSKA (reference sequence). The CDR3 here is CSASVTQSYTF. CDR3 DNA: TGCAGTGCTAGTGTGACCCAGAGCTACACCTTC.

This clonotype came up many times. The J gene is TRBJ2-3, the V gene TRBV18; D is unresolved. The V gene's germline CDR1 is KGHSH and CDR2 LQKENI. Trimming stripped 8 bases from V and 3 bases from J, with 6 bases between. The CDR3 runs 11 residues. Here the CDR3 reads CASSPTDTQYF. The CDR3 bases are TGTGCCAGCAGCCCTACAGATACGCAGTATTTT.

This clonotype appeared a few times. The J gene is TRBJ2-7, the V gene TRBV6-1; TRBD1 aligns across 7 bases. From germline, CDR1 is MNHNS and CDR2 SASEGT. The V gene end was trimmed by 5 bases and the J gene end by 5 bases; junction bases not matched to a gene: 3. The CDR3 totals 12 residues. Written as DNA, the CDR3 is TGTGCCAGCAGTCCCGACAGGGACGAGCAGTACTTC. As protein: CASSPDRDEQYF.

V and J are TRBV12-3 or TRBV12-4 and TRBJ2-6, with D unclear. CDR3 length: 15 amino acids. Trimming shortened V by 3 bases and J by 3 bases, and 9 bases separated the two germline ends. The DNA of the CDR3 is TGTGCCAGCAGTTTGCCTGGGCTTGGGGCCAACGTCCTGACTTTC. Translation gives CASSLPGLGANVLTF.

This chain joins TRBV12-3 or TRBV12-4 and TRBJ2-1; D remains unclear. The CDR3 covers 13 residues. V gave up 3 bases and J gave up 3 bases, with 6 bases separating them. CDR3 bases: TGTGCCAGCAGTTTTGTGCTCTACAATGAGCAGTTCTTC. It encodes CASSFVLYNEQFF.

The J gene is TRBJ1-4, the V gene TRBV2; no definite D call. The CDR3 length is 16 residues. From germline, CDR1 is SNHLY and CDR2 FYNNEI. The V end was cut by 4 bases, the J end by 0 bases, with 12 bases between. The CDR3 DNA is TGTGCCAGCAGTGGGGAGGGATCGGCAACTAATGAAAAACTGTTTTTT. It codes for CASSGEGSATNEKLFF.

This clonotype was seen a few times. The chain is built from TRBV29-1 and TRBJ1-5; tentatively, D is TRBD1 (5 bases). The V and J ends lost 4 bases and 3 bases respectively, with 10 bases between them. CDR1 and CDR2 (germline): SQVTM, ANQGSEA. The CDR3 is 13 amino acids. The CDR3, as DNA: TGCAGCGTTGCTTCGGACATCAATCAGCCCCAGCATTTT. It yields the protein CSVASDINQPQHF.

The table lists this clonotype with a few counts. This chain links TRBV24-1 with TRBJ1-5, with a weak D call TRBD1 (6 bases). V lost 4 bases, J lost 2 bases, and 14 bases lay in between. This CDR3 spans 16 amino acids. CDR1 is KGHDR and CDR2 is SFDVKD in the germline V gene. CDR3 loop: CATSDEQGSGNQPQHF. CDR3 DNA sequence: TGTGCCACCAGTGACGAACAGGGTTCTGGCAATCAGCCCCAGCATTTT.